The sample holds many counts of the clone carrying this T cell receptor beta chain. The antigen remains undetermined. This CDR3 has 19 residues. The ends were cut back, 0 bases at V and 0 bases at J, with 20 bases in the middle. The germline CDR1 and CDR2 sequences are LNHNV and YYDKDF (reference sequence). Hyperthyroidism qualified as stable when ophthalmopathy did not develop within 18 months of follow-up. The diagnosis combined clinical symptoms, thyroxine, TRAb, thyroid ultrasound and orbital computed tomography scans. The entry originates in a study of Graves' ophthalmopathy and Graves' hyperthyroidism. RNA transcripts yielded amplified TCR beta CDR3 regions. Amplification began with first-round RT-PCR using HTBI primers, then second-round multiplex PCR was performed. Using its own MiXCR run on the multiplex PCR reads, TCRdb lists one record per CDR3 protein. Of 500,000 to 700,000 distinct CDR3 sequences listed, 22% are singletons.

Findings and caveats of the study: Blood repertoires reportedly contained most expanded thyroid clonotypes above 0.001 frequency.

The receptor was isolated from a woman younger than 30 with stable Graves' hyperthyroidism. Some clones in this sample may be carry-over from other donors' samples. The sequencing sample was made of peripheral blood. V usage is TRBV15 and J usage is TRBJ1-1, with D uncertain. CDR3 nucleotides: TGTGCCACCAGCAGAGATCGTGCGGCTGCCCGACGGATGAACACTGAAGCTTTCTTT. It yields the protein CATSRDRAAARRMNTEAFF.